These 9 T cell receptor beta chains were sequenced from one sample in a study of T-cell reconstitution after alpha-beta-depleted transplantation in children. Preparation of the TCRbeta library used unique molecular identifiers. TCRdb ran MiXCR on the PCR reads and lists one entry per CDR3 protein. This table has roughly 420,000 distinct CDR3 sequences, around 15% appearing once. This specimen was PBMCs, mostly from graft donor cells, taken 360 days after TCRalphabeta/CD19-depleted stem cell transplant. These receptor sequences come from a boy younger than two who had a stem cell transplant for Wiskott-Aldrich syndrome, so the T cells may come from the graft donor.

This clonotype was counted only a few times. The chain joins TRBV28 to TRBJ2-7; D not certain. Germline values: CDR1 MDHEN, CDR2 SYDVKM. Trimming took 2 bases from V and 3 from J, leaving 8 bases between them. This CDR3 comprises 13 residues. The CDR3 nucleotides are TGTGCCAGCAGTTTAAGGGTATTCTACGAGCAGTACTTC. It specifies CASSLRVFYEQYF.

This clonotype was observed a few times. The chain's CDR3 is CATRLLSGSSYEQYF. The CDR3, as DNA: TGTGCCACCCGTCTCCTCAGCGGGAGTTCCTACGAGCAGTACTTC. The chain employs TRBV6-2 or TRBV6-3 and TRBJ2-7; 8 bases match TRBD2. J was trimmed by 1 base and V by 10 bases; bases with no gene match: 12. This CDR3 contains 15 residues. The germline CDR1 and CDR2 sequences are MNHEY and SVGEGT.

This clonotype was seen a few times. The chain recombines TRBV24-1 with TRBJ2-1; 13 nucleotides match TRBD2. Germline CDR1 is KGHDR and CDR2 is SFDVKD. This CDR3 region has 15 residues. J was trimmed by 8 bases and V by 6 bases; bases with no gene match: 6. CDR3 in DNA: TGTGCCACCAGTTCTCGGACTAGCGGGAGCGATGAGCAGTTCTTC. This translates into CATSSRTSGSDEQFF.

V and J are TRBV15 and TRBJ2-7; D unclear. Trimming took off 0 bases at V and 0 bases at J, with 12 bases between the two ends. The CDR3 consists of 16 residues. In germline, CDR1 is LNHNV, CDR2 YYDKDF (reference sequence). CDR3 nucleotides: TGTGCCACCAGCAGAGATCAGGTCCTTAGCTCCTACGAGCAGTACTTC. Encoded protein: CATSRDQVLSSYEQYF.

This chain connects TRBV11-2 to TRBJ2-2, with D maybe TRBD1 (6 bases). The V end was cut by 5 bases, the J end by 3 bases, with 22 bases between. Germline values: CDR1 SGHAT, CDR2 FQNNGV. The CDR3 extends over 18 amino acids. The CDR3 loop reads CASSPIFPGHRHTGELFF. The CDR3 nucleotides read TGTGCCAGCAGCCCCATCTTTCCGGGACATCGACACACCGGGGAGCTGTTTTTT.

CDR3: CSAGHTGGDSPLHF. The CDR3 nucleotides read TGCAGTGCTGGGCACACAGGGGGCGATTCACCCCTCCACTTT. V gene TRBV20-1 combines with J gene TRBJ1-6; 9 bases line up with TRBD1. The V gene's germline CDR1 is DFQATT and CDR2 SNEGSKA (reference sequence). V was pared by 5 bases and J by 8 bases, with 7 bases of the junction left unmatched. CDR3 length equals 14 residues.

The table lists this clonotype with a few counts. The CDR3: CAISARTKETQYF. CDR3 coding DNA: TGTGCCATCAGTGCAAGGACGAAAGAGACCCAGTACTTC. This sequence joins TRBV10-3 and TRBJ2-5; D remains ambiguous. V was pared by 4 bases and J by 3 bases, with 9 bases between. Germline CDR1 and CDR2: ENHRY and SYGVKD. The CDR3 extends over 13 amino acids.

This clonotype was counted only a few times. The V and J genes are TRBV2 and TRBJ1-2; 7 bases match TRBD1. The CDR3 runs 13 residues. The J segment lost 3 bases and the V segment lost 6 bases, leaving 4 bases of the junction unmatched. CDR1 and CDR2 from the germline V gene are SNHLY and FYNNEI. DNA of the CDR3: TGTGCCAGCAGCAACAGGGGAGACTATGGCTACACCTTC. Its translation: CASSNRGDYGYTF.

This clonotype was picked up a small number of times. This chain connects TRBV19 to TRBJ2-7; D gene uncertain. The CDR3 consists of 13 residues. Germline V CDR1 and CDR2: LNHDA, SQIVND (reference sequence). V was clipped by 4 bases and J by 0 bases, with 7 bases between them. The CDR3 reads CASSRLSSYEQYF. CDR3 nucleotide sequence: TGTGCCAGTAGTAGACTCAGCTCCTACGAGCAGTACTTC.